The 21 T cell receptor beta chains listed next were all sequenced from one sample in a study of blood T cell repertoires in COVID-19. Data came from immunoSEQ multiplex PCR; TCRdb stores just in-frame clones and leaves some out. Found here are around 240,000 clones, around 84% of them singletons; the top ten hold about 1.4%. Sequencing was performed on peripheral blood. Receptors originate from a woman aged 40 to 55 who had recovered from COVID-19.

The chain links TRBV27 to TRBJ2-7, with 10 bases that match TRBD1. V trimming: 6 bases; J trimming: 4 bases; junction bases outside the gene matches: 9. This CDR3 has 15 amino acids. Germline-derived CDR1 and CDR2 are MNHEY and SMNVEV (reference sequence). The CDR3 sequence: CASRPYGQGEYEQYF. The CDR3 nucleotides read TGTGCCAGCAGACCTTACGGACAGGGGGAGTACGAGCAGTACTTC.

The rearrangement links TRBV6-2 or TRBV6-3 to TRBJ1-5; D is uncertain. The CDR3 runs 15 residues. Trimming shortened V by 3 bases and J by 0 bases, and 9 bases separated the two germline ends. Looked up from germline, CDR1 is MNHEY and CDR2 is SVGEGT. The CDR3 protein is CASSYLGSSNQPQHF. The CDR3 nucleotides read TGTGCCAGCAGTTATCTAGGAAGTAGCAATCAGCCCCAGCATTTT.

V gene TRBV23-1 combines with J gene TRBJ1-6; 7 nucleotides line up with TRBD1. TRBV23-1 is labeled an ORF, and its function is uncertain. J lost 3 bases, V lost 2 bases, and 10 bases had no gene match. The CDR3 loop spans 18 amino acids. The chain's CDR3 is CASSQRGTAKFYNSPLHF. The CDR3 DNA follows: TGCGCCAGCAGTCAACGCGGGACAGCAAAATTCTATAATTCACCCCTCCACTTT.

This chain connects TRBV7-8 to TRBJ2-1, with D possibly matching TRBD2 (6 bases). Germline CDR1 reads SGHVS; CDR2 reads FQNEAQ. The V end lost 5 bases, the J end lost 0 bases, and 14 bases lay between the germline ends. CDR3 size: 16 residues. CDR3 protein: CASSPGLGGSYNEQFF. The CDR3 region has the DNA TGTGCCAGCAGCCCCGGACTCGGGGGCTCCTACAATGAGCAGTTCTTC.

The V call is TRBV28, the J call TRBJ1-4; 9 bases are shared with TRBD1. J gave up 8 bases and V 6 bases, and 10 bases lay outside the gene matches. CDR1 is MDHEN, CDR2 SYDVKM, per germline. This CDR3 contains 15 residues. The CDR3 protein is CASRQPGQGVEKLFF. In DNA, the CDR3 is TGTGCCAGCAGGCAACCGGGACAGGGCGTAGAAAAACTGTTTTTT.

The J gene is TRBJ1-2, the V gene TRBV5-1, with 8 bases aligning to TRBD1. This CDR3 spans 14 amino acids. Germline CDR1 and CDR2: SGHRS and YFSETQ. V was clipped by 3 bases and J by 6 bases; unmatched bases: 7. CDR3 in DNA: TGCGCCAGCAGCTCTGCACTACAGGGGGATGGCTACACCTTC. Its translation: CASSSALQGDGYTF. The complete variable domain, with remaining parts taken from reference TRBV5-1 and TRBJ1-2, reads KAGVTQTPRYLIKTRGQQVTLSCSPISGHRSVSWYQQTPGQGLQFLFEYFSETQRNKGNFPGRFSGRQFSNSRSEMNVSTLELGDSALYLCASSSALQGDGYTFGSGTRLTVV.

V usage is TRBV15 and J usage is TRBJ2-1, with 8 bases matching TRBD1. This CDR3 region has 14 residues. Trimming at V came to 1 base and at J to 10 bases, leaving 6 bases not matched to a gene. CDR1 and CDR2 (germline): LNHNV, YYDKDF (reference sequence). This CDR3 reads CATSRGQGLNEQFF. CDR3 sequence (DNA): TGTGCCACCAGCAGAGGACAGGGGTTGAACGAGCAGTTCTTC.

The CDR3: CASGRDTYTEAFF. CDR3 DNA: TGTGCTAGTGGTCGGGACACCTACACTGAAGCTTTCTTT. The chain employs TRBV12-5 and TRBJ1-1, with D perhaps TRBD1 (6 bases). This CDR3 has 13 residues. The V gene lost 5 bases and the J gene lost 3 bases, with 10 bases spanning the gap. The germline V gene has CDR1 LGHNT and CDR2 FRNRAP.

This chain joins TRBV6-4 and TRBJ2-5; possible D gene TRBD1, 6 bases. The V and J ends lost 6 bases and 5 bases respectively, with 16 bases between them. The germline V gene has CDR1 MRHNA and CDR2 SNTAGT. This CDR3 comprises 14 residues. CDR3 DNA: TGTGCCAGCAGCGCAGGGGCCGGAGAGGAGACCCAGTACTTC. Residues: CASSAGAGEETQYF.

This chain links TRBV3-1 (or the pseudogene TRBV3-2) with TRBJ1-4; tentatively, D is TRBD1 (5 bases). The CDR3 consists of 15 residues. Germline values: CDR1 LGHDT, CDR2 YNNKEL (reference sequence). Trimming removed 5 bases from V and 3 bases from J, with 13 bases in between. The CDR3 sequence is CASSFEGRANEKLFF. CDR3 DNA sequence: TGTGCCAGCAGCTTTGAGGGGAGGGCTAATGAAAAACTGTTTTTT.

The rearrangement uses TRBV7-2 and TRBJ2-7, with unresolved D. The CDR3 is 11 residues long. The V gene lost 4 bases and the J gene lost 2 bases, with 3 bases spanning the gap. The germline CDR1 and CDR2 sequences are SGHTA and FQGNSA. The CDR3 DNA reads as TGTGCCAGCAGCTCAACCTACGAGCAGTACTTC. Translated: CASSSTYEQYF.

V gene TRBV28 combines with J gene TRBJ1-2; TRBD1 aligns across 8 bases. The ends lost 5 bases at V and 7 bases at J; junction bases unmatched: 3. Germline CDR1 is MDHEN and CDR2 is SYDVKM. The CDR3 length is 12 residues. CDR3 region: CASSGQGRGYTF. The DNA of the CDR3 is TGTGCCAGCAGTGGACAGGGTCGTGGCTACACCTTC.

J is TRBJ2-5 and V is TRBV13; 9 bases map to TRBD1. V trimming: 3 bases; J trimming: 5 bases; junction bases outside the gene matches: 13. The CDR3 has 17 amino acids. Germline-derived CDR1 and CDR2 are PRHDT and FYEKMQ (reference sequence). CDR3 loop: CASSFVQGTGLGETQYF. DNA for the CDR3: TGTGCCAGCAGCTTCGTCCAGGGGACAGGGTTGGGGGAGACCCAGTACTTC.

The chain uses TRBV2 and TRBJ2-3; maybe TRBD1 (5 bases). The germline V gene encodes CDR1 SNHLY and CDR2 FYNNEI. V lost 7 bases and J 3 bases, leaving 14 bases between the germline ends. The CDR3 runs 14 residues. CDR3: CASNRQWSTDTQYF. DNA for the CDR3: TGTGCCAGCAACCGACAGTGGAGTACAGATACGCAGTATTTT.

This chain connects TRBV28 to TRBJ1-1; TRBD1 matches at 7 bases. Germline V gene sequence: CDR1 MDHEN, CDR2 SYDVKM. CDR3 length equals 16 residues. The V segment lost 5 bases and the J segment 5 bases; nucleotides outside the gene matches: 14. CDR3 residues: CASSLRGTGVGTEAFF. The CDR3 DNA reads TGTGCCAGCAGTCTTAGAGGAACAGGGGTCGGAACTGAAGCTTTCTTT.

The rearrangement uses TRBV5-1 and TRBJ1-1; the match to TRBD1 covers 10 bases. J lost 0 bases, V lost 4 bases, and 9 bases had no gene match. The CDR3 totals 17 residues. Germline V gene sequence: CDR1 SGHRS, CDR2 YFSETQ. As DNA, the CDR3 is TGCGCCAGCAGCCCCGGGACAGGGGAGTTCCTGAACACTGAAGCTTTCTTT. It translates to CASSPGTGEFLNTEAFF.

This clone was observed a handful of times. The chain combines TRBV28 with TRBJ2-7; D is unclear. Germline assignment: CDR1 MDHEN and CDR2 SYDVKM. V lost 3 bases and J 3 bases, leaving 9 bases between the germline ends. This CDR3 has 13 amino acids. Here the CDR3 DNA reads TGTGCCAGCAGTTTCCCCCAGGTCTACGAGCAGTACTTC. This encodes CASSFPQVYEQYF.

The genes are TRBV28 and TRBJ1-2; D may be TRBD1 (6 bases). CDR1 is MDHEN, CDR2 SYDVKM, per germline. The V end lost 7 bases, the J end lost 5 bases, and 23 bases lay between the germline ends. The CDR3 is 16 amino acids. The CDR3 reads CASIPGGTGGPYGYTF. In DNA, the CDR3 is TGTGCCAGCATCCCGGGCGGAACGGGGGGCCCATATGGCTACACCTTC.

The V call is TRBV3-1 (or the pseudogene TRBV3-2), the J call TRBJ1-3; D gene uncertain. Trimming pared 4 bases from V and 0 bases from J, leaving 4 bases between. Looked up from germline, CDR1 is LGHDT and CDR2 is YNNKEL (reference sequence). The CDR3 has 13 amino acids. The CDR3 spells CASSLNSGNTIYF. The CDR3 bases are TGTGCCAGCAGCCTTAACTCTGGAAACACCATATATTTT.

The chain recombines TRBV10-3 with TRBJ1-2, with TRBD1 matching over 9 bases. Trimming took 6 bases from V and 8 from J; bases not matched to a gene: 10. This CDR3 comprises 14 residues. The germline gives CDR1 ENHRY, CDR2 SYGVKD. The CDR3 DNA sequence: TGTGCCATCAGCCCGGAACAGGACAGGGGAGGCTACACCTTC. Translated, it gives CAISPEQDRGGYTF.

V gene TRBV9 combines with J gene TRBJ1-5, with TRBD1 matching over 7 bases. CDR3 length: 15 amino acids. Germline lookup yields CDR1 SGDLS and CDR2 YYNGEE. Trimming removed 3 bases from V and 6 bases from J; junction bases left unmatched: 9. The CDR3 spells CASSAGGVGSQPQHF. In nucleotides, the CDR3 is TGTGCCAGCAGCGCAGGGGGTGTGGGGAGTCAGCCCCAGCATTTT.